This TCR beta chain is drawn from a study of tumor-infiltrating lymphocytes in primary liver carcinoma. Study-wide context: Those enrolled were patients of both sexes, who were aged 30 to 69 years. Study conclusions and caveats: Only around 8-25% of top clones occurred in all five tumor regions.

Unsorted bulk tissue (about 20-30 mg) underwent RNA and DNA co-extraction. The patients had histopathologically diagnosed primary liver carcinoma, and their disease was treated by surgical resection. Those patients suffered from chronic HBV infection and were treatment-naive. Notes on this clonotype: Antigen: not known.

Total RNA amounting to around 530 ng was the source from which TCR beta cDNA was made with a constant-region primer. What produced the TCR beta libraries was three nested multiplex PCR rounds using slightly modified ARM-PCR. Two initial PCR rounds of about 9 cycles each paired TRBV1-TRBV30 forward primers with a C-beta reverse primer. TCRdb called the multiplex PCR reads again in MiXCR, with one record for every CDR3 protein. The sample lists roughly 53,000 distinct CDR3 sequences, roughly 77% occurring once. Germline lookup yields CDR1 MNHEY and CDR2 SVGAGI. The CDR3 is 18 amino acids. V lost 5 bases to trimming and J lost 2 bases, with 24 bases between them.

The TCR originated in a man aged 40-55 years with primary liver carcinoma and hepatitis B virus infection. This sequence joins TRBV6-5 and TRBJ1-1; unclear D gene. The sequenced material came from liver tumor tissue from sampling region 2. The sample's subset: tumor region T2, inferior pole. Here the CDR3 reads CASSPDIVWGGGNTEAFF. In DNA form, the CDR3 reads TGTGCCAGCAGTCCCGACATCGTATGGGGAGGAGGTAACACTGAAGCTTTCTTT.